These T cell receptor beta chains were read from a single sample in a study of cytomegalovirus exposure and HLA in healthy donors. Some clones are missing from TCRdb's copy, which holds only in-frame ones; the method was immunoSEQ multiplex PCR. The clone table shows approximately 110,000 clones, with the ten largest holding roughly 3.5%. Sequencing used PBMCs. The receptor set was obtained from a man aged 18 to 29 in good health and CMV-seronegative. The CDR3 runs from the conserved cysteine through the conserved F or W. The D gene is left open where the match is weak.

D	V	J	DNA	CDR3
TRBD2	TRBV27	TRBJ2-1	TGTGCCAGCAGCGCCCGGGGACTAGCGGGTTTTGGGGGCTCCTACAATGAGCAGTTCTTC	CASSARGLAGFGGSYNEQFF
.	TRBV20-1	TRBJ1-1	TGCAGTGCTAGATTGGTCAGGGAAGCTTTCTTT	CSARLVREAFF
TRBD1	TRBV5-1	TRBJ2-2	TGCGCCAGCAGGTCAGGGGGCATCGGGGAGCTGTTTTTT	CASRSGGIGELFF
.	TRBV6-4	TRBJ1-1	TGTGCCAGCAGTACGTCATCGAGCACTGAAGCTTTCTTT	CASSTSSSTEAFF
TRBD2	TRBV20-1	TRBJ2-7	TGCAGCGGGACTACCGAATACGAGCAGTACTTC	CSGTTEYEQYF
.	TRBV7-9	TRBJ1-2	TGTGCCAGTCAGACAGGCAATAATTATGGCTACACCTTC	CASQTGNNYGYTF
TRBD2	TRBV5-1	TRBJ2-3	TGCGCCAGCAGCTACCCGACTAGCGGGGGGAGCACAGATACGCAGTATTTT	CASSYPTSGGSTDTQYF
.	TRBV5-4	TRBJ2-1	TGTGCCAGCAGCCCAGGAGGGGACAGTGCCTACAATGAGCAGTTCTTC	CASSPGGDSAYNEQFF
TRBD1	TRBV5-1	TRBJ2-1	TGCGCCAGCAGCCTGACTTATGGGGACAGCCACAATGAGCAGTTCTTC	CASSLTYGDSHNEQFF
.	TRBV7-8	TRBJ2-2	TGTGCCAGCAGCTTAAAGGGTGCAGGGGGGACCGGGGAGCTGTTTTTT	CASSLKGAGGTGELFF
.	TRBV18	TRBJ2-3	TGTGCCAGCTCACCAGACTATCTTAATACGCAGTATTTT	CASSPDYLNTQYF
.	TRBV7-2	TRBJ1-2	TGTGCCAGCAGCCCCCCCGTGGCAGGGCCTAACTATGGCTACACCTTC	CASSPPVAGPNYGYTF
.	TRBV7-3	TRBJ1-1	TGTGCCAGCAGCTTAAAGGGAGGGACTGAAGCTTTCTTT	CASSLKGGTEAFF
.	TRBV7-9	TRBJ2-1	TGTGCCAGCAGCTCCAGAAGCTCCTACAATGAGCAGTTCTTC	CASSSRSSYNEQFF
.	TRBV5-1	TRBJ2-7	TGCGCCAGCAGCTTGGTATTGGACAGCTCCTACGAGCAGTACTTC	CASSLVLDSSYEQYF
TRBD2	TRBV5-4	TRBJ2-1	TGTGCCAGCAGCTTGGGGGCTAGCGGGAGCTCCTACAATGAGCAGTTCTTC	CASSLGASGSSYNEQFF
.	TRBV19	TRBJ2-5	TGTGCCAGTAGTATCTCTGGTAGGGGGACGACTCAAGAGACCCAGTACTTC	CASSISGRGTTQETQYF
.	TRBV11-2	TRBJ2-7	TGTGCCAGCAGCTTAGAGGGTAGCACTGCCTACGAGCAGTACTTC	CASSLEGSTAYEQYF
.	TRBV7-2	TRBJ2-7	TGTCCCAGCAGCTTATCCCAATTAACCCAATACGAGCAGTACTTC	CPSSLSQLTQYEQYF
.	TRBV15	TRBJ2-1	TGTGCCACCAGCGCCCTCGAGGAAAGGCTGACGTTCTACAATGAGCAGTTCTTC	CATSALEERLTFYNEQFF
.	TRBV19	TRBJ1-1	TGTGCCAGTAGTATAGATGGCAGGGTGAACACTGAAGCTTTCTTT	CASSIDGRVNTEAFF
.	TRBV27	TRBJ2-2	TGTGCCAGCAGTACTTACACCGGGGAGCTGTTTTTT	CASSTYTGELFF
TRBD1	TRBV4-1	TRBJ2-1	TGCGCCAGCACCATCCAAGGGACAGGGGACAATGAGCAGTTCTTC	CASTIQGTGDNEQFF
TRBD1	TRBV5-1	TRBJ1-1	TGCGCCAGCAGCTCTGGACAGGGGATGAACACTGAAGCTTTCTTT	CASSSGQGMNTEAFF
.	TRBV27	TRBJ1-1	TGTGCCAGCAGTTCCCGGGGGGTCTCCGACACTGAAGCTTTCTTT	CASSSRGVSDTEAFF
TRBD1	TRBV7-6	TRBJ1-3	TGTGCCAGCAGCTCAGGACAGGGCGTCTCTGGAAACACCATATATTTT	CASSSGQGVSGNTIYF
TRBD2	TRBV5-1	TRBJ2-2	TGCGCCAGCAGGCCCGGGACTAGCTACCCCGGGGAGCTGTTTTTT	CASRPGTSYPGELFF
TRBD2	TRBV28	TRBJ2-7	TGTGCCACGGGGCCAAGCGGGAGAAACAACGAGCAGTACTTC	CATGPSGRNNEQYF
.	TRBV29-1	TRBJ2-1	TGCAGCGTTGAAGGGGGGGAATACAATGAGCAGTTCTTC	CSVEGGEYNEQFF
.	TRBV2	TRBJ1-1	TGTGCCAGCATCTCCGGAGAGAACACTGAAGCTTTCTTT	CASISGENTEAFF
TRBD2	TRBV5-1	TRBJ2-7	TGCGCCAGCAGCTTGGACCCAGCGGGAGGTCTATACGAGCAGTACTTC	CASSLDPAGGLYEQYF